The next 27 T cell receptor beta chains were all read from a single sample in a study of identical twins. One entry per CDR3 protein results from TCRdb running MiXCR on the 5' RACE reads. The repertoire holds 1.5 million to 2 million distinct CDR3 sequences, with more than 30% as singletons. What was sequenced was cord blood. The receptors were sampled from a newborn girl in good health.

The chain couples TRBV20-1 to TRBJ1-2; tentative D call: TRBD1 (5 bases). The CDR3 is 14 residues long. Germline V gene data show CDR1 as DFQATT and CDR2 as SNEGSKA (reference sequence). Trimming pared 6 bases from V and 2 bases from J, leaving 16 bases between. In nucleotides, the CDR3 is TGCAGTGCCGGCGGGCAGGGTTCCAACTATGGCTACACCTTC. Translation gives CSAGGQGSNYGYTF.

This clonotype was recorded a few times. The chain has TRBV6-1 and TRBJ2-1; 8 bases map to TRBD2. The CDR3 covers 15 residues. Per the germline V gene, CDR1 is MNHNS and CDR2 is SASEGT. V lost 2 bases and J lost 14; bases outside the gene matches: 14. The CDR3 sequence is CASSERVAGPTWEFF. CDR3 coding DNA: TGTGCCAGCAGTGAAAGGGTAGCGGGGCCCACCTGGGAGTTCTTC.

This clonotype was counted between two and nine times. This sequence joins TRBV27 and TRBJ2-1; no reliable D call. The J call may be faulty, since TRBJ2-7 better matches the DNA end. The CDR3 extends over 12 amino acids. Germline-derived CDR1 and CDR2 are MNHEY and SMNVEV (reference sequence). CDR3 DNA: TGTGCCAGCAGTTCTGTCTACAATGAGCAGTACTTC. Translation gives CASSSVYNEQYF.

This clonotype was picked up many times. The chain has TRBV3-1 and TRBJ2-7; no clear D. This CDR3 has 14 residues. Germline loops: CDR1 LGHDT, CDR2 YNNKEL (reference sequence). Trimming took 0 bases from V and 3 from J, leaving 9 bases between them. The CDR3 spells CASSQEVGLYEQYF. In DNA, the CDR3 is TGTGCCAGCAGCCAAGAAGTCGGGCTCTACGAGCAGTACTTC.

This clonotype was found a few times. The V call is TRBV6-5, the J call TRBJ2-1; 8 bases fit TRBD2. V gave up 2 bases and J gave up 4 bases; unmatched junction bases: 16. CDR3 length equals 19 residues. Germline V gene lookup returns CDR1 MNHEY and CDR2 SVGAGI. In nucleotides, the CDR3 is TGTGCCAGCAGTTACGCCCTACGTGCGACTAGCGAGATATACAATGAGCAGTTCTTC. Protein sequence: CASSYALRATSEIYNEQFF.

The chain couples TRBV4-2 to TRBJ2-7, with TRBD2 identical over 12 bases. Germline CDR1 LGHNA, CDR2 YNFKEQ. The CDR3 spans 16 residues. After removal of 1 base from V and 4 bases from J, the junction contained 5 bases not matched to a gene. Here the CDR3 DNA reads TGTGCCAGCAGCCAAGGACTAGCGGGAGTTTTTTACGAGCAGTACTTC. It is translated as CASSQGLAGVFYEQYF.

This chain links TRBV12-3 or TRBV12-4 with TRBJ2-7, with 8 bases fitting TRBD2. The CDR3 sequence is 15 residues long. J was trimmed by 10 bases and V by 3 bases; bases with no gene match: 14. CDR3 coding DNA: TGTGCCAGCAGTTTGGCGGGAGGTAACCACAATGAACAGTACTTC. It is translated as CASSLAGGNHNEQYF.

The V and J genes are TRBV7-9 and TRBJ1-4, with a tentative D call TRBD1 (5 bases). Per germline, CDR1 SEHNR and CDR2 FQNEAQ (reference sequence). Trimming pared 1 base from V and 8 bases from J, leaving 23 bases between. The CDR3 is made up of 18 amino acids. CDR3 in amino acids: CASSLDAWGRDSSEKLFF. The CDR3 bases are TGTGCCAGCAGCTTAGATGCTTGGGGCAGGGATAGTTCGGAAAAACTGTTTTTT. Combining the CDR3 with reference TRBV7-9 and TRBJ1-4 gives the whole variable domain DTGVSQNPRHKITKRGQNVTFRCDPISEHNRLYWYRQTLGQGPEFLTYFQNEAQLEKSRLLSDRFSAERPKGSFSTLEIQRTEQGDSAMYLCASSLDAWGRDSSEKLFFGSGTQLSVL.

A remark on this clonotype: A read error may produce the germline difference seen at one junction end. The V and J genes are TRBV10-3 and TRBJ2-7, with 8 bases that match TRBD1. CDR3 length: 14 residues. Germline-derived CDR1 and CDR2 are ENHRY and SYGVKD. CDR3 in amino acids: CATSVVRGPYEQYF. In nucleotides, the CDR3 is TGTGCCACCAGTGTTGTCAGGGGGCCCTACGAGCAGTACTTC.

The CDR3 here is CASSSDPGYTDTQYF. CDR3 in DNA: TGCGCCAGCAGCTCCGACCCTGGATACACAGATACGCAGTATTTT. The chain links TRBV5-1 to TRBJ2-3; D unclear. CDR1 and CDR2 (germline): SGHRS, YFSETQ. The CDR3 has 15 amino acids. V gave up 3 bases and J gave up 2 bases, with 13 bases separating them.

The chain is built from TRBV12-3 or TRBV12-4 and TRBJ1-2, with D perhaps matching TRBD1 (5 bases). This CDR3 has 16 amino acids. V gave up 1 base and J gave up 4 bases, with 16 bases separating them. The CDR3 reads CASSLEGTARGYGYTF. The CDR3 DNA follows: TGTGCCAGCAGTTTAGAAGGGACGGCAAGGGGCTATGGCTACACCTTC.

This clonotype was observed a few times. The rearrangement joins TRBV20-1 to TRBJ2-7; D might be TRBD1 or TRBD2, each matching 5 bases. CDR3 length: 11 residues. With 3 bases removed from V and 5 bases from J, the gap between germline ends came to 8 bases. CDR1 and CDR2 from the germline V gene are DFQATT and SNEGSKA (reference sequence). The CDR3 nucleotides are TGCAGTGCTAGTCGAGGGGACGAGCAGTACTTC. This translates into CSASRGDEQYF.

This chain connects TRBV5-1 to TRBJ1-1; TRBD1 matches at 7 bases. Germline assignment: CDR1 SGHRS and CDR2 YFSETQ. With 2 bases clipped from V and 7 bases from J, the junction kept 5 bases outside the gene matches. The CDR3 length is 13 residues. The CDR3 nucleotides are TGCGCCAGCAGCTTAAGAGGGGGCTATGAAGCTTTCTTT. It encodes CASSLRGGYEAFF.

This CDR3 reads CASSLALRGDSGNTIYF. The CDR3 DNA is TGTGCCAGCAGCTTAGCGCTTCGGGGGGACTCTGGAAACACCATATATTTT. V and J are TRBV7-9 and TRBJ1-3, with a weak D call TRBD1 (5 bases). This CDR3 has 17 residues. Germline V lookup: CDR1 SEHNR, CDR2 FQNEAQ (reference sequence). The V and J ends lost 0 bases and 0 bases respectively, with 12 bases between them.

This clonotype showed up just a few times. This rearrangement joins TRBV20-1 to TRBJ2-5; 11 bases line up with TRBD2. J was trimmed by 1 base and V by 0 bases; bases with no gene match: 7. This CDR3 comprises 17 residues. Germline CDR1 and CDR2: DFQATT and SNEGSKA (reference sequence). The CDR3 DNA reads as TGCAGTGCTAGAGATCTCCGACTAGCGGGGATCCAAGAGACCCAGTACTTC. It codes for CSARDLRLAGIQETQYF.

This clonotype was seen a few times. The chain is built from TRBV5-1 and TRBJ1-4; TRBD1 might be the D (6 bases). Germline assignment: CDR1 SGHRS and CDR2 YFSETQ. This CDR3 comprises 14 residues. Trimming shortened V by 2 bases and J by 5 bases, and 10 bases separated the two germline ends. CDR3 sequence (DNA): TGCGCCAGCAGCTTAGGACAGAAGAATGAAAAACTGTTTTTT. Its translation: CASSLGQKNEKLFF.

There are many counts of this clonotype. The CDR3 DNA sequence: TGTGCCGGAGCAGGACTAGCGGGAAAAGATACGCAGTATTTT. Amino acid sequence: CAGAGLAGKDTQYF. The chain employs TRBV28 and TRBJ2-3; 12 bases fit TRBD2. This CDR3 is 14 amino acids long. Trimming took 11 bases from V and 5 from J; bases not matched to a gene: 8. CDR1 and CDR2 from the germline V gene are MDHEN and SYDVKM.

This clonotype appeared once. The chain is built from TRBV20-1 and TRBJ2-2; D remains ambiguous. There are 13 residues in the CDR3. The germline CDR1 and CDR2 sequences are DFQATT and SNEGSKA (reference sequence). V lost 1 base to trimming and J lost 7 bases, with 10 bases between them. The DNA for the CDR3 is TGCAGTGCTAGAGTGATTGGGAACGGGGAGCTGTTTTTT. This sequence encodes CSARVIGNGELFF.

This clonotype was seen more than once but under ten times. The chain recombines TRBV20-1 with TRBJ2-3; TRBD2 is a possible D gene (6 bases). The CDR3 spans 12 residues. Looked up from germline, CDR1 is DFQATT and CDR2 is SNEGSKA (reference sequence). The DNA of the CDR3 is TGCAGCTGCCGGGAGCGTTTAGATACGCAGTATTTT. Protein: CSCRERLDTQYF.

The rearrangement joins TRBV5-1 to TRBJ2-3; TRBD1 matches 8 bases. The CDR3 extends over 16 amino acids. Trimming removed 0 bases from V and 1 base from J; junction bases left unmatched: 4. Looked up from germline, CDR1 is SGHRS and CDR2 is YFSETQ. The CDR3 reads CASSLGDRPRTDTQYF. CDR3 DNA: TGCGCCAGCAGCTTGGGGGACAGGCCCCGCACAGATACGCAGTATTTT.

This CDR3 is CSARTQGGGYTF. In DNA form, the CDR3 reads TGCAGTGCTAGAACCCAGGGTGGTGGCTACACCTTC. The chain uses TRBV20-1 and TRBJ1-2, with a tentative D call TRBD1 (5 bases). The CDR3 is 12 amino acids. Trimming pared 2 bases from V and 7 bases from J, leaving 11 bases between. Germline V gene lookup returns CDR1 DFQATT and CDR2 SNEGSKA (reference sequence).

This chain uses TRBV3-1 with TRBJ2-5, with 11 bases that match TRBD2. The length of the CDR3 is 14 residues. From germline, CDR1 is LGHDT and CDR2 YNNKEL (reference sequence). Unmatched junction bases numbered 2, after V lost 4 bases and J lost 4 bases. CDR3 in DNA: TGTGCCAGCAGCCGTAGCGGGGGGGCAGAGACCCAGTACTTC. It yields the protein CASSRSGGAETQYF.

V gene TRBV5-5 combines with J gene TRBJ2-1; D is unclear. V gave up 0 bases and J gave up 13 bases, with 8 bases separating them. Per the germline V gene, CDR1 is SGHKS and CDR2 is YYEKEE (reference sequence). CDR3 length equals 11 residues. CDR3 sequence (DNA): TGTGCCAGCAGCTTGGTTGAGCGCCAGTTCTTC. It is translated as CASSLVERQFF.

The CDR3 bases are TGTGCCAGCAGCCAAGTGGCCAGCTCTGGAAACACCATATATTTT. Its translation is CASSQVASSGNTIYF. This chain links TRBV14 with TRBJ1-3; D call uncertain. The CDR3 runs to 15 residues. Trimming shortened V by 1 base and J by 0 bases, and 7 bases separated the two germline ends. Germline values: CDR1 SGHDN, CDR2 FVKESK.

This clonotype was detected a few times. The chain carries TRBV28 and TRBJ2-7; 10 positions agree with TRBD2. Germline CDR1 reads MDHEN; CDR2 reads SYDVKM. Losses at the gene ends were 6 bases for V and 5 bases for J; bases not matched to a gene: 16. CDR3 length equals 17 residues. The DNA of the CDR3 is TGTGCCAGCAGGAAATGGAGGGGAATAGCGGGAGGTCACGAGCAGTACTTC. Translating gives CASRKWRGIAGGHEQYF.

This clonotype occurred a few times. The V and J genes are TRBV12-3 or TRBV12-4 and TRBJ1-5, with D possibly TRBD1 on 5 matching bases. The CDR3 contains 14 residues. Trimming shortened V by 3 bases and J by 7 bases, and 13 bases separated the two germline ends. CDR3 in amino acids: CASSFWGQSQPQHF. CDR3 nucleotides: TGTGCCAGCAGTTTTTGGGGCCAAAGCCAGCCCCAGCATTTT.

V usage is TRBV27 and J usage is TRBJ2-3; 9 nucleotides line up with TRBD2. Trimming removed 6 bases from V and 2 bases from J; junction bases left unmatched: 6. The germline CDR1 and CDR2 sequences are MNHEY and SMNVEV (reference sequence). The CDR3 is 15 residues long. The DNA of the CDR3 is TGTGCCAGCAGGGAGCCGGGACTAGCCACAGATACGCAGTATTTT. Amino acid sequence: CASREPGLATDTQYF.